This passage covers 14 T cell receptor beta chains from one sample sequenced in a study of blood T cell repertoires in COVID-19. The repertoire was sequenced with immunoSEQ multiplex PCR; TCRdb's copy has only in-frame clones and lacks some. The repertoire consists of fewer than 500,000 clones, with over 65% occurring once and the leading ten covering about 1%. Sequencing was carried out using peripheral blood. Every receptor here comes from a human donor with acute or convalescent COVID-19. The donor label of this sample is uncertain.

This clone was observed a few times. The V and J genes are TRBV6-2 or TRBV6-3 and TRBJ1-5; D may be TRBD1 (5 bases). Trimming removed 5 bases from V and 1 base from J, with 24 bases in between. This CDR3 contains 19 residues. CDR1 and CDR2 from the germline V gene are MNHEY and SVGEGT. The CDR3 DNA reads as TGTGCCAGCAGTATACCCCCATCATTTCGGGGGATCAGCAATCAGCCCCAGCATTTT. This codes for CASSIPPSFRGISNQPQHF.

This clone was seen a single time. V gene TRBV15 combines with J gene TRBJ2-1; 8 bases match TRBD2. The CDR3 is made up of 16 amino acids. Looked up from germline, CDR1 is LNHNV and CDR2 is YYDKDF (reference sequence). V dropped 0 bases and J dropped 5; count of bases not matched to a gene: 6. CDR3 DNA sequence: TGTGCCACCAGCAGAGATGTGGCGGGGGGTCACAATGAGCAGTTCTTC. Its protein is CATSRDVAGGHNEQFF.

This clone turned up a few times. The chain combines TRBV5-6 with TRBJ1-2; no clear D gene. V lost 4 bases, J lost 5 bases, and 12 bases lay in between. Germline CDR1 is SGHDT and CDR2 is YYEEEE. The CDR3 totals 13 residues. CDR3 in amino acids: CASSPPFTYGYTF. The CDR3 DNA reads TGTGCCAGCAGCCCTCCTTTTACTTATGGCTACACCTTC.

The chain employs TRBV6-1 and TRBJ1-5, with 9 bases matching TRBD1. The CDR3 contains 17 residues. V gave up 4 bases and J gave up 1 base; unmatched junction bases: 8. Germline-derived CDR1 and CDR2 are MNHNS and SASEGT. CDR3 region: CASSGEQGTGSNQPQHF. The CDR3, as DNA: TGTGCCAGCAGTGGAGAACAAGGGACAGGGAGCAATCAGCCCCAGCATTTT.

This clone was seen more than once but under ten times. The chain combines TRBV20-1 with TRBJ1-1; D is unclear. This CDR3 has 11 residues. The germline V gene has CDR1 DFQATT and CDR2 SNEGSKA (reference sequence). CDR3: CSLDENTEAFF. CDR3 in DNA: TGCAGCCTAGACGAGAACACTGAAGCTTTCTTT.

This sequence joins TRBV4-2 and TRBJ2-1, with no clear D. Germline CDR1 and CDR2: LGHNA and YNFKEQ. Trimming removed 1 base from V and 2 bases from J, with 6 bases in between. This CDR3 spans 14 amino acids. CDR3 protein: CASSQGQTYNEQFF. The CDR3 DNA is TGTGCCAGCAGCCAAGGGCAGACCTACAATGAGCAGTTCTTC.

V usage is TRBV5-8 and J usage is TRBJ2-6, with 7 bases aligning to TRBD1. The CDR3 length is 15 residues. The J segment lost 5 bases and the V segment lost 5 bases, leaving 7 bases of the junction unmatched. In germline, CDR1 is SGHTS, CDR2 YDEGEE. Here the CDR3 reads CASSRTGVRANVLTF. CDR3 DNA: TGTGCCAGCAGTCGTACAGGGGTTAGGGCCAACGTCCTGACTTTC.

J is TRBJ1-2 and V is TRBV7-9; TRBD1 aligns across 9 bases. V lost 5 bases and J lost 5; bases outside the gene matches: 9. The CDR3 length is 15 residues. The germline gives CDR1 SEHNR, CDR2 FQNEAQ (reference sequence). CDR3 DNA: TGTGCCAGCAGCGCCTGGACAGGGGAAGAGTATGGCTACACCTTC. It translates to CASSAWTGEEYGYTF.

The chain recombines TRBV6-5 with TRBJ1-6, with D hard to call. Germline V gene data show CDR1 as MNHEY and CDR2 as SVGAGI. The CDR3 runs 13 residues. V was pared by 6 bases and J by 17 bases, with 20 bases between. As DNA, the CDR3 is TGTGCCAGCAGACTATCAGGCGGGCCCGGTTTCCACTTT. Protein sequence: CASRLSGGPGFHF.

This chain uses TRBV6-6 with TRBJ2-5; 8 bases agree with TRBD2. The germline V gene has CDR1 MNHNY and CDR2 SVGAGI (reference sequence). The CDR3 is made up of 17 amino acids. V was clipped by 5 bases and J by 3 bases; unmatched bases: 14. The DNA of the CDR3 is TGTGCCAGCAGTCTCGGCTGGAGCGGGAGTCACGAAGAGACCCAGTACTTC. Protein product: CASSLGWSGSHEETQYF.

The chain links TRBV28 to TRBJ1-6, with D uncertain. The CDR3 consists of 13 residues. The germline gives CDR1 MDHEN, CDR2 SYDVKM. V was trimmed by 1 base and J by 6 bases, leaving 4 bases between them. In nucleotides, the CDR3 is TGTGCCAGCAGTTTATTTCGTAATTCACCCCTCCACTTT. Protein sequence: CASSLFRNSPLHF.

Concerning this clone itself: Other DNA sequences in the same sample also yield this CDR3. The CDR3 DNA follows: TGTGCCAGCAGTTACTCTCGGAACACTGAAGCTTTCTTT. This encodes CASSYSRNTEAFF. This chain links TRBV6-5 with TRBJ1-1, with D hard to call. Germline values: CDR1 MNHEY, CDR2 SVGAGI. Trimming left V 0 bases short and J 1 base short, with 3 bases between. This CDR3 is built from 13 residues.

The rearrangement joins TRBV5-1 to TRBJ1-3, with TRBD1 as a possible D gene (5 bases). V dropped 0 bases and J dropped 0 bases, with 7 bases sitting between them. The CDR3 runs to 15 residues. From germline, CDR1 is SGHRS and CDR2 YFSETQ. The CDR3 reads CASSLDRYSGNTIYF. The CDR3 region has the DNA TGCGCCAGCAGCTTGGACAGGTACTCTGGAAACACCATATATTTT.

With respect to this clone: Other DNA sequences from this sample encode an identical CDR3 as well. V usage is TRBV12-3 or TRBV12-4 and J usage is TRBJ1-2; possible D gene TRBD1, 5 bases. Trimming removed 6 bases from V and 4 bases from J, with 12 bases in between. The length of the CDR3 is 13 residues. The CDR3, as DNA: TGTGCCAGCAGCCTTGGGACTGGCTATGGCTACACCTTC. The encoded protein is CASSLGTGYGYTF.